Below are 18 T cell receptor beta chains sequenced from a single sample in a study of monozygotic twins with inflammatory bowel disease. Using the 5' RACE reads, TCRdb records one entry per CDR3 protein without DNA. In all, the sample yields about 380,000 distinct CDR3 sequences. The source material was blood. Receptors originate from a human donor with ulcerative colitis or Crohn's disease, or a healthy co-twin of an affected twin (not recorded which).

V gene TRBV12-3 or TRBV12-4 combines with J gene TRBJ2-7; TCRdb outputs TRBD1, but without DNA this stays unchecked. This CDR3 comprises 14 residues. The CDR3 here is CASSAGTGGSEQYF.

The chain recombines TRBV5-6 with TRBJ2-2. The CDR3 runs 16 residues. The germline gives CDR1 SGHDT, CDR2 YYEEEE. CDR3: CASSLFWQSDTGELFF.

The chain links TRBV6-1 to TRBJ2-7; the D call from TCRdb, TRBD1, cannot be confirmed without DNA. CDR3 length: 15 residues. The germline CDR1 and CDR2 sequences are MNHNS and SASEGT. This CDR3 is CASGRWTGANYEQYF.

This rearrangement joins TRBV5-1 to TRBJ1-5; TCRdb gives TRBD1 as the D gene, but with no DNA this cannot be confirmed. Germline values: CDR1 SGHRS, CDR2 YFSETQ. The CDR3 covers 15 residues. CDR3 amino acids: CASSTGQGYNQPQHF.

The rearrangement joins TRBV3-1 to TRBJ2-7; TCRdb reports TRBD2, a call that lacks DNA to check it against. Germline CDR1 and CDR2: LGHDT and YNNKEL (reference sequence). This CDR3 is built from 15 residues. The CDR3 is CASSQVARGGYEQYF.

The rearrangement links TRBV10-3 to TRBJ1-5; no DNA is available, so the TRBD1 call from TCRdb remains unchecked. The CDR3 totals 13 residues. Germline CDR1 reads ENHRY; CDR2 reads SYGVKD. The CDR3 loop is CAIHGHPNQPQHF.

The chain is built from TRBV4-2 and TRBJ2-1; there is no DNA to check the TCRdb D call of TRBD1. This CDR3 is 16 amino acids long. Looked up from germline, CDR1 is LGHNA and CDR2 is YNFKEQ. The chain's CDR3 is CASSQDQAGVSNEQFF.

The chain is built from TRBV7-9 and TRBJ2-2; the D call from TCRdb, TRBD1, cannot be confirmed without DNA. CDR3 length: 14 residues. The V gene's germline CDR1 is SEHNR and CDR2 FQNEAQ (reference sequence). CDR3 amino acids: CASSLPQGPGELFF. Looking up the rest from reference TRBV7-9 and TRBJ2-2 gives the full variable domain: DTGVSQNPRHKITKRGQNVTFRCDPISEHNRLYWYRQTLGQGPEFLTYFQNEAQLEKSRLLSDRFSAERPKGSFSTLEIQRTEQGDSAMYLCASSLPQGPGELFFGEGSRLTVL.

The rearrangement uses TRBV6-5 and TRBJ2-7. CDR1 is MNHEY, CDR2 SVGAGI, per germline. The CDR3 sequence is 11 residues long. The CDR3 here is CASMVGYEQYF.

This chain connects TRBV6-1 to TRBJ2-1. CDR3 length equals 12 residues. Germline V gene data show CDR1 as MNHNS and CDR2 as SASEGT. CDR3 residues: CASSELRNEQFF.

This chain uses TRBV5-1 with TRBJ2-5; TCRdb's D call, TRBD1, is unchecked because there is no DNA. The length of the CDR3 is 14 residues. Germline V CDR1 and CDR2: SGHRS, YFSETQ. The CDR3 here is CASSLQGATETQYF.

The chain has TRBV7-9 and TRBJ1-1. This CDR3 spans 15 amino acids. Germline V gene sequence: CDR1 SEHNR, CDR2 FQNEAQ (reference sequence). The CDR3 loop reads CASSLDMVGNTEAFF.

V gene TRBV5-1 combines with J gene TRBJ2-7; TCRdb's D gene call, TRBD1, goes unchecked for lack of DNA. The CDR3 sequence is 13 residues long. Germline V gives CDR1 SGHRS, CDR2 YFSETQ. The CDR3 is CASSIGQTYEQYF.

The V call is TRBV12-3 or TRBV12-4, the J call TRBJ2-3; the D call from TCRdb, TRBD1, cannot be confirmed without DNA. The CDR3 runs to 18 residues. The CDR3 reads CASSLAVRGAGAADTQYF.

J is TRBJ2-6 and V is TRBV7-2. The CDR3 runs 17 residues. Per germline, CDR1 SGHTA and CDR2 FQGNSA. CDR3 residues: CASRYRGPSSGANVLTF. Variable domain in full (rest from reference TRBV7-2 and TRBJ2-6): GAGVSQSPSNKVTEKGKDVELRCDPISGHTALYWYRQSLGQGLEFLIYFQGNSAPDKSGLPSDRFSAERTGGSVSTLTIQRTQQEDSAVYLCASRYRGPSSGANVLTFGAGSRLTVL.

This chain connects TRBV6-2 or TRBV6-3 to TRBJ2-5; TCRdb's assignment of TRBD2 cannot be checked, as there is no DNA. Looked up from germline, CDR1 is MNHEY and CDR2 is SVGEGT. The length of the CDR3 is 15 residues. The chain's CDR3 is CASSYSGLAKETQYF.

This chain connects TRBV6-1 to TRBJ1-2; TCRdb's assignment of TRBD1 cannot be checked, as there is no DNA. CDR1 and CDR2 (germline): MNHNS, SASEGT. The CDR3 covers 14 residues. The CDR3 loop reads CASRLGRQTGGYTF.

The chain carries TRBV27 and TRBJ2-5; checking the TCRdb D call of TRBD2 is not possible without DNA. CDR1 is MNHEY, CDR2 SMNVEV, per germline (reference sequence). The CDR3 covers 15 residues. CDR3 loop: CASSPRRDSMETQYF.